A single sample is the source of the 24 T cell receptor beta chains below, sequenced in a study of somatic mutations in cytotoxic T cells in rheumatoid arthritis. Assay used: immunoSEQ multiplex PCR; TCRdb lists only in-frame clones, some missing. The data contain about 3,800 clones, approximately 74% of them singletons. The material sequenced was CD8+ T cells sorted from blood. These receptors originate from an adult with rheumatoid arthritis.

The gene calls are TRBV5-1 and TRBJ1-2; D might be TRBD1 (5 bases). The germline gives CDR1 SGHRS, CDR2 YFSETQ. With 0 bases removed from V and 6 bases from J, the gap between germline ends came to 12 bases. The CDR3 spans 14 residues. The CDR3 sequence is CASSLAGRADGYTF. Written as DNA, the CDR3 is TGCGCCAGCAGCTTGGCGGGCAGGGCGGATGGCTACACCTTC. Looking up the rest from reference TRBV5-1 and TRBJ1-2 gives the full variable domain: KAGVTQTPRYLIKTRGQQVTLSCSPISGHRSVSWYQQTPGQGLQFLFEYFSETQRNKGNFPGRFSGRQFSNSRSEMNVSTLELGDSALYLCASSLAGRADGYTFGSGTRLTVV.

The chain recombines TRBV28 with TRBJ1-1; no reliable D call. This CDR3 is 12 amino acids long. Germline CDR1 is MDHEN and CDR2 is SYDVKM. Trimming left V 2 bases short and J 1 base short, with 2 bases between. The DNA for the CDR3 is TGTGCCAGCAGTTTAGGGAACACTGAAGCTTTCTTT. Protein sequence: CASSLGNTEAFF.

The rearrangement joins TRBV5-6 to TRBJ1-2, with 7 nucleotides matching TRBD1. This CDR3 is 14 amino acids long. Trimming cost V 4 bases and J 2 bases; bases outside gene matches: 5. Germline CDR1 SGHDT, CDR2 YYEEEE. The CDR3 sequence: CASSRGGGNYGYTF. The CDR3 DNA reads TGTGCCAGCAGCCGGGGAGGGGGCAACTATGGCTACACCTTC.

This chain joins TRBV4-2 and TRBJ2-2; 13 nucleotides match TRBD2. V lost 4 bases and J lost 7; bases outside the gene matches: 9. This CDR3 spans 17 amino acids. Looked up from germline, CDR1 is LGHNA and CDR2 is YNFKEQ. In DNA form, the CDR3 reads TGTGCCAGCAGCCGGTCACTAGCGGGAGGGCCGGGCGGGGAGCTGTTTTTT. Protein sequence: CASSRSLAGGPGGELFF.

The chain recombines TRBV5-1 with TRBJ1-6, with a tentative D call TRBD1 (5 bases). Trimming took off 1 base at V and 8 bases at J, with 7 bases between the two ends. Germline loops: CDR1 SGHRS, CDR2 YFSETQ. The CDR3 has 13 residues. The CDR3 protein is CASSLRGDSPLHF. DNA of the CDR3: TGCGCCAGCAGCTTGCGGGGGGATTCACCCCTCCACTTT. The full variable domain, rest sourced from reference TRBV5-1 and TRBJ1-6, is KAGVTQTPRYLIKTRGQQVTLSCSPISGHRSVSWYQQTPGQGLQFLFEYFSETQRNKGNFPGRFSGRQFSNSRSEMNVSTLELGDSALYLCASSLRGDSPLHFGNGTRLTVT.

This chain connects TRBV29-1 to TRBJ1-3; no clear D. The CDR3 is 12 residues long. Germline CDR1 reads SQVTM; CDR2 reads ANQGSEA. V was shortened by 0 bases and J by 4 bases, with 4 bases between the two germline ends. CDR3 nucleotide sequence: TGCAGCGTTGAAGACCAGGGAAACACCATATATTTT. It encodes CSVEDQGNTIYF.

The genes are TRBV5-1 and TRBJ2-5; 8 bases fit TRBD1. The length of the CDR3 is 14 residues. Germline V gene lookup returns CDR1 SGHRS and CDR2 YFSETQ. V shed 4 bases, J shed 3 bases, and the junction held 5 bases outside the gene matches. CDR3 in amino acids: CASSTGTGKETQYF. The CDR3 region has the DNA TGCGCCAGCAGCACGGGGACAGGAAAAGAGACCCAGTACTTC.

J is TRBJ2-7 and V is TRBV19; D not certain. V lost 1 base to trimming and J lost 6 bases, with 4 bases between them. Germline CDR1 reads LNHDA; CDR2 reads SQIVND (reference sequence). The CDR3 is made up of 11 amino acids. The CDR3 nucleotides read TGTGCCAGTAGTATAGGGGGCGAGCAGTACTTC. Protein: CASSIGGEQYF.

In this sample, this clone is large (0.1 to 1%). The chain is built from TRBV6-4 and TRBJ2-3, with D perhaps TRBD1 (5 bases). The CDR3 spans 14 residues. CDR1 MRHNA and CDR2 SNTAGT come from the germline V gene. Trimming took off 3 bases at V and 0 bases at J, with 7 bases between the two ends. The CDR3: CASSEGQSTDTQYF. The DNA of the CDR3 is TGTGCCAGCAGTGAGGGGCAGAGCACAGATACGCAGTATTTT.

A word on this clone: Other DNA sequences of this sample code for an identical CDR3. The CDR3 reads CASSSLGRETQYF. DNA for the CDR3: TGTGCCAGCAGTTCCTTGGGGAGAGAGACCCAGTACTTC. The chain uses TRBV27 and TRBJ2-5, with a tentative D call TRBD2 (5 bases). The V and J ends lost 4 bases and 4 bases respectively, with 10 bases between them. Germline V gene data show CDR1 as MNHEY and CDR2 as SMNVEV (reference sequence). The CDR3 contains 13 residues.

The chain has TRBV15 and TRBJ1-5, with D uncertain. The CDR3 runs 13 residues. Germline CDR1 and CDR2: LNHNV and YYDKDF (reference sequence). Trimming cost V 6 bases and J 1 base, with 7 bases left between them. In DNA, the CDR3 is TGTGCCACCAGTCGGGAGAGCAATCAGCCCCAGCATTTT. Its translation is CATSRESNQPQHF.

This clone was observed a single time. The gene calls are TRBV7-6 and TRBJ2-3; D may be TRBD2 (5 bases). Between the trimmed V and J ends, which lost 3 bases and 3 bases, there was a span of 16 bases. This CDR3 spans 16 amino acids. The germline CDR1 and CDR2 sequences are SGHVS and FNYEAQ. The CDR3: CASSFSAMIETDTQYF. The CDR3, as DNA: TGTGCCAGCAGCTTTAGCGCGATGATCGAGACAGATACGCAGTATTTT.

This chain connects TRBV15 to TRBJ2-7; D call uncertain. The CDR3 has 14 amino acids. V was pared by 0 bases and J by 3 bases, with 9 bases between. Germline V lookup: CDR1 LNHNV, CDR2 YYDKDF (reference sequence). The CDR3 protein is CATSRDLDVYEQYF. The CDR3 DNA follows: TGTGCCACCAGCAGAGATCTGGACGTCTACGAGCAGTACTTC. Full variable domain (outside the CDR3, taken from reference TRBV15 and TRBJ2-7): DAMVIQNPRYQVTQFGKPVTLSCSQTLNHNVMYWYQQKSSQAPKLLFHYYDKDFNNEADTPDNFQSRRPNTSFCFLDIRSPGLGDTAMYLCATSRDLDVYEQYFGPGTRLTVT.

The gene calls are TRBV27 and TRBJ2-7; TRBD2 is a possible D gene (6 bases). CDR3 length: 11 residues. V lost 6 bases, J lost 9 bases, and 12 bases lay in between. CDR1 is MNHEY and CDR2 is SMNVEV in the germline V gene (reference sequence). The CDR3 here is CASSRGAGQYF. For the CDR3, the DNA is TGTGCCAGCAGCCGCGGGGCAGGGCAGTACTTC.

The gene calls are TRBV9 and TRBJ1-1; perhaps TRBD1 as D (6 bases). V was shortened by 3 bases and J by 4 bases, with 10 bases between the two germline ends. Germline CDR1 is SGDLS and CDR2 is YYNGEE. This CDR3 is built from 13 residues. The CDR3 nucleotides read TGTGCCAGCAGCGAGGGGGGGCGCACTGAAGCTTTCTTT. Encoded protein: CASSEGGRTEAFF.

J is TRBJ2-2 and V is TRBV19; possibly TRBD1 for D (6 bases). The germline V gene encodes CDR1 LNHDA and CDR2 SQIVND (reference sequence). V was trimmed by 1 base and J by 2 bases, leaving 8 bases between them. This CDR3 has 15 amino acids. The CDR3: CASSIVQGNTGELFF. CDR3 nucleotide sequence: TGTGCCAGTAGTATAGTACAGGGCAACACCGGGGAGCTGTTTTTT.

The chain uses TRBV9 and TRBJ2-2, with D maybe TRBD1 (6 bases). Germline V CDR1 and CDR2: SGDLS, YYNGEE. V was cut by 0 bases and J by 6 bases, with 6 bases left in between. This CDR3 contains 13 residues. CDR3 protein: CASSVEGAGELFF. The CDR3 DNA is TGTGCCAGCAGCGTAGAGGGGGCCGGGGAGCTGTTTTTT.

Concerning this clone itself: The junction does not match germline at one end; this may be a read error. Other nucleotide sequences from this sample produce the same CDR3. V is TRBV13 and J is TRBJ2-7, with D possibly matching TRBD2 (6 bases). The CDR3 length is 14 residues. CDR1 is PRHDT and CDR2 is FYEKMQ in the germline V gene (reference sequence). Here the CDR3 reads CASSFRGSSYEQYF. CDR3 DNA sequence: TGCGCCAGCAGCTTCCGGGGGAGCTCCTACGAGCAGTACTTC.

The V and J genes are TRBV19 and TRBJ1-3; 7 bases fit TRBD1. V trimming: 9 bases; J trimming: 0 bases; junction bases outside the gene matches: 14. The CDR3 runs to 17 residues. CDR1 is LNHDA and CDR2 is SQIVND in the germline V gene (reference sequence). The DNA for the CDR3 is TGTGCCAGCACCCTCGAGGGACAGCCTGGCTCTGGAAACACCATATATTTT. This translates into CASTLEGQPGSGNTIYF.

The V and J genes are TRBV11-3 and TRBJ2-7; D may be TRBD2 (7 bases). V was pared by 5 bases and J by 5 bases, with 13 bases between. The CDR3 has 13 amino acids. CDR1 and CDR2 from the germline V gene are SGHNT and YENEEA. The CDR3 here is CASSPRGADEQYF. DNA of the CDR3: TGTGCCAGCAGCCCTCGGGGGGCTGACGAGCAGTACTTC.

The CDR3 DNA is TGTGCCAGTAGTGTAACAGGGGCGGGGAACACTGAAGCTTTCTTT. Its translation: CASSVTGAGNTEAFF. The chain is built from TRBV19 and TRBJ1-1, with TRBD1 matching over 7 bases. V dropped 5 bases and J dropped 1; count of bases not matched to a gene: 7. The CDR3 extends over 15 amino acids. The germline CDR1 and CDR2 sequences are LNHDA and SQIVND (reference sequence).

The CDR3 sequence: CASSKGQGGLGTEAFF. CDR3 nucleotides: TGCGCCAGCAGCAAGGGACAGGGTGGTTTAGGCACTGAAGCTTTCTTT. The chain joins TRBV5-1 to TRBJ1-1, with 9 positions matching TRBD1. Germline values: CDR1 SGHRS, CDR2 YFSETQ. Trimming took 4 bases from V and 4 from J; bases not matched to a gene: 11. This CDR3 has 16 residues.

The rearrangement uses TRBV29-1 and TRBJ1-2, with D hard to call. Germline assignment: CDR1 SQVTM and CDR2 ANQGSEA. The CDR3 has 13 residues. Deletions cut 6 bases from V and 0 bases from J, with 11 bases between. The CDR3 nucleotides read TGCAGCGTGCTGGACGGTTCTAACTATGGCTACACCTTC. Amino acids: CSVLDGSNYGYTF.

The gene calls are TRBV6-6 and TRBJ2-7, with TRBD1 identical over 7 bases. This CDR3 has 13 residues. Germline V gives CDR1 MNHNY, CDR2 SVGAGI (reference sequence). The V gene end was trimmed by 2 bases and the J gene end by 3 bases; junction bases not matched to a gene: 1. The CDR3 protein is CASSYAGGYEQYF. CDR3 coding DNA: TGTGCCAGCAGTTACGCAGGGGGCTACGAGCAGTACTTC.